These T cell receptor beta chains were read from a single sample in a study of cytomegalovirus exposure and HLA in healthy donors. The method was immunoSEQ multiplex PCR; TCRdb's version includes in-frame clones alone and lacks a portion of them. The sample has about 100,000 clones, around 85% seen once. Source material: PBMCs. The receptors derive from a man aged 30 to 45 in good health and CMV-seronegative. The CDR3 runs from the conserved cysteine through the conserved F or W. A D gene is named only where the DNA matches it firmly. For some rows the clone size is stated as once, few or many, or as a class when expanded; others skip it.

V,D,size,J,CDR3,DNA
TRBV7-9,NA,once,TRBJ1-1,CASSLDGEGTEAFF,TGTGCCAGCAGCTTAGACGGGGAGGGCACTGAAGCTTTCTTT
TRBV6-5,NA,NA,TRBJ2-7,CASSDLTGTYEQYF,TGTGCCAGCAGTGACCTGACAGGAACCTACGAGCAGTACTTC
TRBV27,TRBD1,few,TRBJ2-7,CASSLDRGSYEQYF,TGTGCCAGCAGTTTGGACAGGGGCTCCTACGAGCAGTACTTC
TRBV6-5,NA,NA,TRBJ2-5,CASGPGGTQYF,TGTGCCAGCGGGCCCGGGGGGACCCAGTACTTC
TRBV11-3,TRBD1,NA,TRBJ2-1,CASSYPGGEQFF,TGTGCCAGCAGCTACCCAGGGGGTGAGCAGTTCTTC
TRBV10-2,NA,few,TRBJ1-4,CASTWTALPGKLFF,TGCGCCAGCACCTGGACAGCTTTACCTGGAAAACTGTTTTTT
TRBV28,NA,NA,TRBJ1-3,CASGGGTRGNTIYF,TGTGCCAGCGGTGGAGGAACACGGGGAAACACCATATATTTT
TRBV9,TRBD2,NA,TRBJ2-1,CASSVGLADYNEQFF,TGTGCCAGCAGCGTAGGGCTAGCGGACTACAATGAGCAGTTCTTC
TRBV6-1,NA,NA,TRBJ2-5,CASRNDRQETQYF,TGTGCCAGCAGAAATGACAGGCAAGAGACCCAGTACTTC
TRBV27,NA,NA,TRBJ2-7,CASSLSTGEQYF,TGTGCCAGCAGTTTATCGACGGGTGAGCAGTACTTC
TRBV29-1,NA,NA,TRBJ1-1,CSVVERSNTEAFF,TGCAGCGTCGTCGAGAGGTCGAACACTGAAGCTTTCTTT
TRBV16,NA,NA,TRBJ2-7,CASSQGVSYEQYF,TGTGCCAGCAGCCAGGGAGTATCCTACGAGCAGTACTTC
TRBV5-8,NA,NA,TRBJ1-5,CATISPRGNQPQHF,TGTGCCACCATCTCCCCCAGGGGCAATCAGCCCCAGCATTTT
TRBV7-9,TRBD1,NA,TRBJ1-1,CASSLGRTGMNTEAFF,TGTGCCAGCAGCTTAGGAAGGACAGGGATGAACACTGAAGCTTTCTTT
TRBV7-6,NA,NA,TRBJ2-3,CASSYWTDTQYF,TGTGCCAGCAGCTACTGGACAGATACGCAGTATTTT
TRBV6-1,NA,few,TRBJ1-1,CASSEGGAQTEAFF,TGTGCCAGCAGTGAGGGGGGGGCGCAGACTGAAGCTTTCTTT
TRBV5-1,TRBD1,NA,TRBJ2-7,CASSGWDRDDEQYF,TGCGCCAGCAGCGGATGGGACAGGGATGACGAGCAGTACTTC
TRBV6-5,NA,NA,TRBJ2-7,CASSYSAAPASYEQYF,TGTGCCAGCAGTTACTCGGCGGCACCCGCATCCTACGAGCAGTACTTC
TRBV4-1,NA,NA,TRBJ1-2,CASSQPLRDSGYGYTF,TGCGCCAGCAGCCAACCTCTCCGGGACTCGGGATATGGCTACACCTTC
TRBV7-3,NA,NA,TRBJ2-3,CASSDPGDTQYF,TGTGCCAGCAGCGACCCCGGGGATACGCAGTATTTT
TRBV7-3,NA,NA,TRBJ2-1,CASSLQGKFNEQFF,TGTGCCAGCAGCCTACAGGGAAAATTCAATGAGCAGTTCTTC
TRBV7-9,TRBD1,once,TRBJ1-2,CASSHGQASYGYTF,TGTGCCAGCAGCCATGGACAGGCGAGCTATGGCTACACCTTC
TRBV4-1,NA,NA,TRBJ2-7,CASSQAHSYYEQYF,TGCGCCAGCAGCCAAGCGCACTCATACTACGAGCAGTACTTC
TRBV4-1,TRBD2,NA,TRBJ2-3,CASSPGRLAGGPGTDTQYF,TGCGCCAGCAGCCCCGGGAGGCTAGCGGGAGGGCCCGGCACAGATACGCAGTATTTT